Below are 4 T cell receptor beta chains sequenced from a single sample in a study of blood T cell repertoires in COVID-19. The repertoire was sequenced with immunoSEQ multiplex PCR; TCRdb's copy has only in-frame clones and lacks some. The table has 310,000 or so clones, around nine tenths seen once. The sequenced sample consisted of peripheral blood. The origin of the receptors is a man between 65 and 79 years old with acute or convalescent COVID-19.

This rearrangement joins TRBV28 to TRBJ2-3, with D perhaps TRBD2 (6 bases). The V gene's germline CDR1 is MDHEN and CDR2 SYDVKM. Trimming removed 5 bases at V and 0 bases at J, with 15 bases between. The CDR3 is 16 amino acids. The CDR3 region has the DNA TGTGCCAGCAGTCCCCCTAGCGAACCGAGCACAGATACGCAGTATTTT. It encodes CASSPPSEPSTDTQYF.

This clone was seen a handful of times. The V gene is TRBV28, the J gene TRBJ1-3, with D maybe TRBD1 (5 bases). The CDR3 runs 16 residues. CDR1 and CDR2 from the germline V gene are MDHEN and SYDVKM. Between the trimmed V and J ends, which lost 2 bases and 2 bases, there was a span of 13 bases. Written as DNA, the CDR3 is TGTGCCAGCAGTTTACTAGGCAGGGCTACTGGAAACACCATATATTTT. Translation gives CASSLLGRATGNTIYF.

V gene TRBV5-1 combines with J gene TRBJ1-5; TRBD1 might be the D (6 bases). Germline CDR1 SGHRS, CDR2 YFSETQ. V shed 0 bases and J shed 7 bases, with 14 bases lying between them. This CDR3 contains 15 residues. The CDR3 loop reads CASSLEGRGGQPQHF. For the CDR3, the DNA is TGCGCCAGCAGCTTGGAGGGCAGGGGTGGACAGCCCCAGCATTTT.

The count of this clone is one. The rearrangement joins TRBV19 to TRBJ1-4; D possibly corresponds to TRBD1 (5 bases). The CDR3 is 12 residues long. CDR1 is LNHDA, CDR2 SQIVND, per germline (reference sequence). V was clipped by 6 bases and J by 8 bases, with 10 bases between them. CDR3 in DNA: TGTGCCAGTAGACAAGGGGAAGAAAAACTGTTTTTT. Translating gives CASRQGEEKLFF.